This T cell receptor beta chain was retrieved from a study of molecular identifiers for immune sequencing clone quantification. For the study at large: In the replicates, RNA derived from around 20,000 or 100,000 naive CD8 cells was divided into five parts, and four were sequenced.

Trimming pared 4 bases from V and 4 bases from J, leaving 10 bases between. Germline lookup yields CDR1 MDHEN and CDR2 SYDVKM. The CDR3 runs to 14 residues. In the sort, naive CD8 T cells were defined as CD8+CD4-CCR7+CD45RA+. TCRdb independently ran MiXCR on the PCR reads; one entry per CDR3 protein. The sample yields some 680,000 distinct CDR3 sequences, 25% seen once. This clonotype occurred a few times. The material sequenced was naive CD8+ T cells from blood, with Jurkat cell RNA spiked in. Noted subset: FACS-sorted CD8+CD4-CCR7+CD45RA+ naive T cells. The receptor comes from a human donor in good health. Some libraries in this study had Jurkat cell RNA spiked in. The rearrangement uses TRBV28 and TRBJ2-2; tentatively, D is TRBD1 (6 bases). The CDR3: CASSSGQLTGELFF. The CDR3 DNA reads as TGTGCCAGCAGTTCAGGACAGCTCACCGGGGAGCTGTTTTTT.